This TCR beta chain was recovered during a study of Graves' ophthalmopathy and Graves' hyperthyroidism. Overall study results and limits: Blood was where most expanded thyroid clonotypes above 0.001 frequency also turned up. A model of 13 signatures distinguished ophthalmopathy from stable hyperthyroidism at approximately 89% sensitivity and about 80% specificity. It was with approximately 70% sensitivity and 72.22% specificity that the model predicted ophthalmopathy progression.

V shed 8 bases, J shed 13 bases, and the junction held 12 bases outside the gene matches. This CDR3 comprises 13 residues. The V gene's germline CDR1 is MNHEY and CDR2 SVGAGI. Ten or more counts support this clonotype. No antigen is known for it. Ophthalmopathy-affected donors exhibited moderate-to-severe activity, CAS ≥3, NOSPECS ≥4, and duration under 3 months. Using RNA transcripts, the TCR beta CDR3 regions were amplified. RT-PCR with HTBI primers came first, then second-round multiplex PCR. Using its own MiXCR run on the multiplex PCR reads, TCRdb lists one record per CDR3 protein. The top ten hold about 1.4% of the sample, which has 360,000 or so distinct CDR3 sequences, around 20% seen once.

The clonotype comes from a woman under 30 with Graves' ophthalmopathy. The V gene is TRBV6-5, the J gene TRBJ2-5; TRBD1 agrees at 11 bases. The sequencing sample was made of peripheral blood. The CDR3 DNA is TGTGCCAGCTGGGGGGGACAGGGGGAGCCTGTGTACTTC. This codes for CASWGGQGEPVYF.